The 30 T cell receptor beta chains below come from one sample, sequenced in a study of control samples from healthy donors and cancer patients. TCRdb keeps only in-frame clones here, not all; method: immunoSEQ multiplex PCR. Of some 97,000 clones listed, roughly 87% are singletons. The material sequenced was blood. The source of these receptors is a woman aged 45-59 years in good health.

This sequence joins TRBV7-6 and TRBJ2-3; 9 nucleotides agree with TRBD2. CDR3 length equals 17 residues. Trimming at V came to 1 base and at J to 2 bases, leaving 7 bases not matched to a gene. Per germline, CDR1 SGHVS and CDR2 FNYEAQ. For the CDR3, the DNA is TGTGCCAGCAGCTTAGAGGTTCTAGCGGGGCTCACAGATACGCAGTATTTT. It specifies CASSLEVLAGLTDTQYF.

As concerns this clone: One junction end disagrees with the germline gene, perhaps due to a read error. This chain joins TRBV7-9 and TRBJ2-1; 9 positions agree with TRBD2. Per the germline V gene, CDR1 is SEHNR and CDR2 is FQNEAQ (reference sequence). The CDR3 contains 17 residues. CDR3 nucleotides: TGTGCCAGCAGCATAGCATATTTGCGGGAGGGCCTGGGCGAGCAGTTCTTC. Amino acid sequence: CASSIAYLREGLGEQFF.

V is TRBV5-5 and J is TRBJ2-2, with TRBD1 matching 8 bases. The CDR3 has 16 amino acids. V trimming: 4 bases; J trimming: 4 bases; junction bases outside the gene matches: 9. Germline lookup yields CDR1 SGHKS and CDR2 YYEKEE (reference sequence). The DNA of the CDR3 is TGTGCCAGCAGCCAAGCGGACAGGGCGGGCACCGGGGAGCTGTTTTTT. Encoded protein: CASSQADRAGTGELFF.

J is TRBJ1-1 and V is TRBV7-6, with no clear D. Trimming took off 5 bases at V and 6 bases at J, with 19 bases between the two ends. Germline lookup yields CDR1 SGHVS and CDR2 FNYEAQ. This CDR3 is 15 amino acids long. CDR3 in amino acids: CASSPTYGRGAEAFF. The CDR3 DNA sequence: TGTGCCAGCAGCCCAACCTACGGACGAGGCGCTGAAGCTTTCTTT. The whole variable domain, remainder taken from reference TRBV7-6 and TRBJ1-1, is GAGVSQSPRYKVTKRGQDVALRCDPISGHVSLYWYRQALGQGPEFLTYFNYEAQQDKSGLPNDRFSAERPEGSISTLTIQRTEQRDSAMYRCASSPTYGRGAEAFFGQGTRLTVV.

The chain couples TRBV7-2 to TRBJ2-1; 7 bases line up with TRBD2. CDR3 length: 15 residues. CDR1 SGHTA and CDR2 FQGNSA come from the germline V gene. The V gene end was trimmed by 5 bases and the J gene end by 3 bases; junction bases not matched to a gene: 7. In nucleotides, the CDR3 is TGTGCCAGCAGCCCATTCGGGGGGTACTACAATGAGCAGTTCTTC. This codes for CASSPFGGYYNEQFF.

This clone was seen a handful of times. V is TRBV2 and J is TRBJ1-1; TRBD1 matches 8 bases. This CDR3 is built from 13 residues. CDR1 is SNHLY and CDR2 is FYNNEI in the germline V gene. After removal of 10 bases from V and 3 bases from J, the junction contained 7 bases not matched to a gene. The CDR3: CATRTGRHTEAFF. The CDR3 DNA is TGTGCCACCCGGACAGGGAGGCACACTGAAGCTTTCTTT.

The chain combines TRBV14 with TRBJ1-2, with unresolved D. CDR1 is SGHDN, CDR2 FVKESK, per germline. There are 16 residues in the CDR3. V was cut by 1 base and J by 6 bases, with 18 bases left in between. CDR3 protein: CASSQVFGRFSDGYTF. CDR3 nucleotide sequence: TGTGCCAGCAGCCAAGTTTTTGGCCGATTTAGTGATGGCTACACCTTC.

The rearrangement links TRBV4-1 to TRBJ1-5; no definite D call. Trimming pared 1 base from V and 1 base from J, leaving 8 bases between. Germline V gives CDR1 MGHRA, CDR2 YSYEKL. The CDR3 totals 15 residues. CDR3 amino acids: CASSQVGESNQPQHF. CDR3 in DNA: TGCGCCAGCAGCCAAGTCGGAGAGAGCAATCAGCCCCAGCATTTT.

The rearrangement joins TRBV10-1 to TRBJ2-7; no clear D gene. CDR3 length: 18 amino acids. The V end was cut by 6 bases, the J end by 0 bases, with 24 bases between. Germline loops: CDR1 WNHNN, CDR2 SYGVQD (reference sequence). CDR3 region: CASRPRLTDNPISYEQYV. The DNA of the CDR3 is TGCGCCAGCAGGCCCAGACTGACCGATAACCCAATCTCCTACGAGCAGTACGTC.

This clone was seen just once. This CDR3 is CASSPLLAGTVDTQYF. CDR3 nucleotide sequence: TGTGCCAGCAGCCCCCTACTAGCGGGGACGGTAGATACGCAGTATTTT. J is TRBJ2-3 and V is TRBV4-2; 10 bases map to TRBD2. With V trimmed by 4 bases and J by 5 bases, 9 bases remained unmatched. The CDR3 contains 16 residues. Germline lookup yields CDR1 LGHNA and CDR2 YNFKEQ.

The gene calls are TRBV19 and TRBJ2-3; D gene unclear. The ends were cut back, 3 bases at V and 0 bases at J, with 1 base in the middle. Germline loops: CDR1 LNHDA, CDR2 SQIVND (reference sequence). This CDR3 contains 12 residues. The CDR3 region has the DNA TGTGCCAGTAGTATTAGCACAGATACGCAGTATTTT. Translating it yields CASSISTDTQYF.

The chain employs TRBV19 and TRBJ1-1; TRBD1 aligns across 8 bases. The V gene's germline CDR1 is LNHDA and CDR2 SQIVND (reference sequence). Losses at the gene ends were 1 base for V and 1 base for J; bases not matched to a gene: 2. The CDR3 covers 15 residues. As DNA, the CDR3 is TGTGCCAGTAGTATAGCGGGGACAGGGAACACTGAAGCTTTCTTT. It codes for CASSIAGTGNTEAFF.

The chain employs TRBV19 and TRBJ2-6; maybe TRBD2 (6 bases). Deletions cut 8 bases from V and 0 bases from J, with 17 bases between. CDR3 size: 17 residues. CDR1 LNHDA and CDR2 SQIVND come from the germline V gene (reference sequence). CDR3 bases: TGTGCCAGTGGCCTCCCGACTAGTTCCTCTGGGGCCAACGTCCTGACTTTC. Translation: CASGLPTSSSGANVLTF.

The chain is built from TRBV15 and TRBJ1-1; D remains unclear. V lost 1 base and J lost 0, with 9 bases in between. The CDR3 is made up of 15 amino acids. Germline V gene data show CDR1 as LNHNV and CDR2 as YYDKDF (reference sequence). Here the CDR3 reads CATSRVTEMNTEAFF. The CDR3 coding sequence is TGTGCCACCAGCAGAGTTACAGAAATGAACACTGAAGCTTTCTTT.

Written as DNA, the CDR3 is TGTGCCAGCAGCTTAGCGCAAACCGGGACTAGCGGTACCTACGAGCAGTACGTC. It encodes CASSLAQTGTSGTYEQYV. The chain is built from TRBV7-8 and TRBJ2-7, with 11 positions matching TRBD2. Looked up from germline, CDR1 is SGHVS and CDR2 is FQNEAQ. V lost 0 bases to trimming and J lost 2 bases; unmatched junction nucleotides: 9. The CDR3 has 18 amino acids.

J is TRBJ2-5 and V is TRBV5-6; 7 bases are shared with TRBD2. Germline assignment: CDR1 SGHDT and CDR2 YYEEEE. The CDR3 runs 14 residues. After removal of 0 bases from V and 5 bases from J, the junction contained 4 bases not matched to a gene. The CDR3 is CASSLGGGSETQYF. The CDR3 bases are TGTGCCAGCAGCTTGGGCGGGGGTTCCGAGACCCAGTACTTC.

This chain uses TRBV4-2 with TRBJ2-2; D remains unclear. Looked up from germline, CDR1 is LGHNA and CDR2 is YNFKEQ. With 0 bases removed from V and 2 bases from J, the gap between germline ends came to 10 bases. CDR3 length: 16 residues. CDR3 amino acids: CASSQDPQPNTGELFF. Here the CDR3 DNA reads TGTGCCAGCAGCCAAGACCCGCAGCCAAACACCGGGGAGCTGTTTTTT.

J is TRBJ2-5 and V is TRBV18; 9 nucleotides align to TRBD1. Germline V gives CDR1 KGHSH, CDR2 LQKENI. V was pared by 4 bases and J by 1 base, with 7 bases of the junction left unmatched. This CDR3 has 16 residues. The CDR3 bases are TGTGCCAGCTCACGAGGGACAGGGTTACCCCAAGAGACCCAGTACTTC. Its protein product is CASSRGTGLPQETQYF. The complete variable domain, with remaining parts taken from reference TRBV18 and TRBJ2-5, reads NAGVMQNPRHLVRRRGQEARLRCSPMKGHSHVYWYRQLPEEGLKFMVYLQKENIIDESGMPKERFSAEFPKEGPSILRIQQVVRGDSAAYFCASSRGTGLPQETQYFGPGTRLLVL.

The chain's CDR3 is CASSQDFLAGYTGELFF. CDR3 nucleotides: TGCGCCAGCAGCCAAGATTTCCTAGCGGGGTACACCGGGGAGCTGTTTTTT. The genes are TRBV4-1 and TRBJ2-2; 9 positions agree with TRBD2. Germline trimming cut 0 bases from V and 3 bases from J; bases unmatched to any gene: 5. In germline, CDR1 is MGHRA, CDR2 YSYEKL. The CDR3 is 17 amino acids.

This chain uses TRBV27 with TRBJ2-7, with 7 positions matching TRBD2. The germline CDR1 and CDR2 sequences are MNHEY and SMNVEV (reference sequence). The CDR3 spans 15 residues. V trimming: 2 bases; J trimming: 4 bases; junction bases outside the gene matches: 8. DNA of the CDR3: TGTGCCAGCAGTTTAGGCGGCGGGAGTAGGTACGAGCAGTACGTC. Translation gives CASSLGGGSRYEQYV.

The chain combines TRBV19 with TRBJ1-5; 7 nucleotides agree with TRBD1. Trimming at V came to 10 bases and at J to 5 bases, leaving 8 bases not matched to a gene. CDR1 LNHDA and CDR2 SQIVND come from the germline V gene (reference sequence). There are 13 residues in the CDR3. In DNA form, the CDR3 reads TGTGCCACCCTGGACAGGCCGGATCAGCCCCAGCATTTT. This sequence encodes CATLDRPDQPQHF.

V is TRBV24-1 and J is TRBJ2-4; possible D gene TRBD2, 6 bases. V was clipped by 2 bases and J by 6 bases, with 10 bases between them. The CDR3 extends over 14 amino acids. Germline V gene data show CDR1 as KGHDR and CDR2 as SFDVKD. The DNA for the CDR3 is TGTGCCACCAGTGATTACGGGAGCCCAAACATTCAGTACTTC. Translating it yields CATSDYGSPNIQYF.

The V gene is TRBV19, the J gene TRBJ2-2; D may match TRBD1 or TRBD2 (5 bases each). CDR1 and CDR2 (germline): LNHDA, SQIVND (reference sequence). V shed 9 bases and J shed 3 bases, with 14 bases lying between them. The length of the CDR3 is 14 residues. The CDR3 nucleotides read TGTGCCAGCACCCGGGACCGAGACACCGGGGAGCTGTTTTTT. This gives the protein CASTRDRDTGELFF.

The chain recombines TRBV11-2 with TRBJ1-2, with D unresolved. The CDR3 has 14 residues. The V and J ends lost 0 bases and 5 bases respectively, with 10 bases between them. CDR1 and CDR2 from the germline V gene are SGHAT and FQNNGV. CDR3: CASSLEGNLYGYTF. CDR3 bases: TGTGCCAGCAGCTTAGAGGGGAATCTGTATGGCTACACCTTC.

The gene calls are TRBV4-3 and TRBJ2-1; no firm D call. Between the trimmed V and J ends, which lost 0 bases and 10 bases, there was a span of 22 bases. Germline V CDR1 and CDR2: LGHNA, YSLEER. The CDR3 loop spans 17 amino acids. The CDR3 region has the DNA TGCGCCAGCAGCCAAGAATCGGGCTTCTTCTTACAATTGGAGCAGTTCTTC. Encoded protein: CASSQESGFFLQLEQFF.

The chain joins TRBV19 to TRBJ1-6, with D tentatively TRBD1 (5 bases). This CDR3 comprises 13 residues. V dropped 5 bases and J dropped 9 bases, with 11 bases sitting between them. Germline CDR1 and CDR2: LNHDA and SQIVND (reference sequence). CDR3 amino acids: CASSWGIGSPLHF. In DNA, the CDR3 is TGTGCCAGTAGTTGGGGGATCGGTTCACCCCTCCACTTT.

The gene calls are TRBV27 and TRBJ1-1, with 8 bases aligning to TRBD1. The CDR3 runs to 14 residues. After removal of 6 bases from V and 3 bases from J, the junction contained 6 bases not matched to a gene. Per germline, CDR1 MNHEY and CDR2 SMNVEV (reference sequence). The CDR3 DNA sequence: TGTGCCAGCAGCACAGGGGGGGGCGACACTGAAGCTTTCTTT. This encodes CASSTGGGDTEAFF.

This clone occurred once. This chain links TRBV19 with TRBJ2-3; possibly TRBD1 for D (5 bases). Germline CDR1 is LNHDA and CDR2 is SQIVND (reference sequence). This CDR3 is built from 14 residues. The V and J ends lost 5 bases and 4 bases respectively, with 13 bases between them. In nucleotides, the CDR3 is TGTGCCAGTAGTTTTGCAGGGTTCCCAGATACGCAGTATTTT. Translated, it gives CASSFAGFPDTQYF.

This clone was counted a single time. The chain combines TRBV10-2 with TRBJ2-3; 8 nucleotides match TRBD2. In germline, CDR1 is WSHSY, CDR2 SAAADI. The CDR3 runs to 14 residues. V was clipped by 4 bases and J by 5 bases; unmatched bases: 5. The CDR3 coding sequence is TGCGCCAGCAGTGTGGCGGGGGGCCTAGATACGCAGTATTTT. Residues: CASSVAGGLDTQYF.

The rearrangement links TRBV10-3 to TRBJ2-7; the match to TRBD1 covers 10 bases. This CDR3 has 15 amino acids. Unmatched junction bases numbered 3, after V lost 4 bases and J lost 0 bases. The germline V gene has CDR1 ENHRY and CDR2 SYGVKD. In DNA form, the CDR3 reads TGTGCCATCAGTGGGGGACAGGGGAGCTCCTACGAGCAGTACGTC. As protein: CAISGGQGSSYEQYV.